This passage covers 21 T cell receptor beta chains from one sample sequenced in a study of T cells after yellow fever vaccination. One entry per CDR3 protein, called by TCRdb with MiXCR from the 5' RACE reads. Here the sample spans around 500,000 distinct CDR3 sequences, around a fifth being singletons. The source material was PBMCs, sampled approximately 22 days after the first yellow fever vaccination. The source is a man between 18 and 35 years old who received the YFV17D yellow fever vaccine.

V gene TRBV20-1 combines with J gene TRBJ2-4, with TRBD2 as a possible D gene (6 bases). This CDR3 comprises 10 residues. The V gene lost 7 bases and the J gene lost 5 bases, with 6 bases spanning the gap. Per germline, CDR1 DFQATT and CDR2 SNEGSKA (reference sequence). The CDR3: CSVAENIQYF. As DNA, the CDR3 is TGCAGTGTAGCGGAAAACATTCAGTACTTC.

This chain uses TRBV20-1 with TRBJ2-3, with a possible D match to TRBD1 (5 bases). Germline V gene data show CDR1 as DFQATT and CDR2 as SNEGSKA (reference sequence). Trimming left V 5 bases short and J 1 base short, with 16 bases between. The length of the CDR3 is 15 residues. This chain's CDR3 is CSAGANWVRTDTQYF. The CDR3 nucleotides are TGCAGTGCTGGGGCAAACTGGGTCCGCACAGATACGCAGTATTTT.

This clonotype was recorded at least ten times. The V gene is TRBV6-5, the J gene TRBJ2-1, with 8 nucleotides matching TRBD1. V shed 0 bases and J 6 bases; nucleotides not matched to a gene: 4. Germline V lookup: CDR1 MNHEY, CDR2 SVGAGI. The CDR3 extends over 15 amino acids. The DNA for the CDR3 is TGTGCCAGCAGTTACTCGACAGGGGTGGGCAATGAGCAGTTCTTC. Amino acid sequence: CASSYSTGVGNEQFF.

V usage is TRBV10-3 and J usage is TRBJ2-3; 10 nucleotides match TRBD2. The germline V gene encodes CDR1 ENHRY and CDR2 SYGVKD. The CDR3 extends over 16 amino acids. The J segment lost 0 bases and the V segment lost 3 bases, leaving 3 bases of the junction unmatched. For the CDR3, the DNA is TGTGCCATCAGTGACCCTAGCGGGGGTAGCACAGATACGCAGTATTTT. Protein product: CAISDPSGGSTDTQYF.

The gene calls are TRBV2 and TRBJ1-1; D is possibly TRBD1 (6 bases). V was cut by 6 bases and J by 0 bases, with 11 bases left in between. Germline loops: CDR1 SNHLY, CDR2 FYNNEI. The CDR3 loop spans 14 amino acids. CDR3 loop: CASSSHRVNTEAFF. The CDR3 DNA follows: TGTGCCAGCAGCTCCCACAGGGTGAACACTGAAGCTTTCTTT.

The gene calls are TRBV6-1 and TRBJ2-5; TRBD2 agrees at 13 bases. Germline CDR1 is MNHNS and CDR2 is SASEGT. V shed 3 bases and J 4 bases; nucleotides not matched to a gene: 5. The CDR3 covers 16 residues. Here the CDR3 DNA reads TGTGCCAGCAGTGATCCGGGACTAGCGGGGACAGAGACCCAGTACTTC. Translated, it gives CASSDPGLAGTETQYF.

Many counts were recorded for this clonotype. The chain links TRBV4-3 to TRBJ2-5, with 7 nucleotides matching TRBD1. With V trimmed by 3 bases and J by 5 bases, 9 bases remained unmatched. The CDR3 extends over 15 amino acids. CDR1 LGHNA and CDR2 YSLEER come from the germline V gene. CDR3 in amino acids: CASSQTGSSGETQYF. The CDR3 DNA reads as TGCGCCAGCAGCCAGACAGGGTCCTCCGGGGAGACCCAGTACTTC.

This clonotype was counted once. CDR3 nucleotide sequence: TGTGCCATCAGGAATAAAGAGACCCAGTACTTC. Protein product: CAIRNKETQYF. The rearrangement uses TRBV10-3 and TRBJ2-5; D is ambiguous. Trimming left V 6 bases short and J 3 bases short, with 5 bases between. This CDR3 has 11 residues. Looked up from germline, CDR1 is ENHRY and CDR2 is SYGVKD.

V is TRBV29-1 and J is TRBJ2-1, with D unclear. CDR1 and CDR2 (germline): SQVTM, ANQGSEA. There are 13 residues in the CDR3. The germline V and J ends were trimmed by 3 bases and 3 bases, with 9 bases remaining between them. The CDR3 nucleotides are TGCAGCGTTGATCGGCTAGTCTACAATGAGCAGTTCTTC. This gives the protein CSVDRLVYNEQFF.

The CDR3 DNA is TGTGCCTGGAGTGTACCAGGCGATTCCGATCTGGGACATGAAGAGACCCAGTACTTC. Its translation is CAWSVPGDSDLGHEETQYF. V and J are TRBV30 and TRBJ2-5; D might be TRBD1 (6 bases). V was pared by 0 bases and J by 3 bases, with 26 bases between. The CDR3 consists of 19 residues. Germline CDR1 reads GTSNPN; CDR2 reads SVGIG (reference sequence). Based on the CDR3 plus reference TRBV30 and TRBJ2-5, the full variable domain is SQTIHQWPATLVQPVGSPLSLECTVEGTSNPNLYWYRQAAGRGLQLLFYSVGIGQISSEVPQNLSASRPQDRQFILSSKKLLLSDSGFYLCAWSVPGDSDLGHEETQYFGPGTRLLVL.

This sequence joins TRBV7-9 and TRBJ2-1; possibly TRBD1 or TRBD2 for D (5 bases each). V was trimmed by 2 bases and J by 2 bases, leaving 10 bases between them. The germline V gene encodes CDR1 SEHNR and CDR2 FQNEAQ (reference sequence). CDR3 length: 15 residues. CDR3 nucleotide sequence: TGTGCCAGCAGCTTATCCTTGGGGGCCTACAATGAGCAGTTCTTC. The encoded protein is CASSLSLGAYNEQFF.

V gene TRBV6-1 combines with J gene TRBJ2-2; 8 bases match TRBD2. Germline values: CDR1 MNHNS, CDR2 SASEGT. The CDR3 length is 14 residues. The trim removed 9 bases at V and 3 bases at J, leaving 6 bases unmatched. The CDR3 loop reads CASSGGPDTGELFF. CDR3 sequence (DNA): TGTGCCAGTTCGGGGGGGCCAGACACCGGGGAGCTGTTTTTT.

V usage is TRBV4-3 and J usage is TRBJ2-3; 12 positions agree with TRBD2. Losses at the gene ends were 0 bases for V and 0 bases for J; bases not matched to a gene: 7. The CDR3 has 19 amino acids. Germline CDR1 is LGHNA and CDR2 is YSLEER. CDR3 sequence (DNA): TGCGCCAGCAGCCAAGATGGGCCTCTAGCGGGGGGGAGCACAGATACGCAGTATTTT. Protein product: CASSQDGPLAGGSTDTQYF.

The CDR3 DNA follows: TGTGCCATCAGTGGGTTCTCTACAGGGGGGTCTCGCACAGATACGCAGTATTTT. Its protein product is CAISGFSTGGSRTDTQYF. The chain combines TRBV10-3 with TRBJ2-3; 8 nucleotides match TRBD1. The CDR3 is 18 amino acids. Germline assignment: CDR1 ENHRY and CDR2 SYGVKD. J gave up 1 base and V 4 bases, and 13 bases lay outside the gene matches.

CDR3 nucleotide sequence: TGTGCCAGCAGTTGGGCAGTACCCGGGACAGGGTTGCGGAGGGGCTACACCTTC. Its translation is CASSWAVPGTGLRRGYTF. This sequence joins TRBV28 and TRBJ1-2, with 9 positions matching TRBD1. Germline CDR1 is MDHEN and CDR2 is SYDVKM. The CDR3 contains 18 residues. Germline trimming cut 4 bases from V and 8 bases from J; bases unmatched to any gene: 20.

Regarding this clonotype: This may stem from a read error, because a much larger clone lies one nucleotide away. The V gene is TRBV5-1, the J gene TRBJ2-1; possible D gene TRBD2, 6 bases. V lost 2 bases to trimming and J lost 8 bases, with 14 bases between them. This CDR3 comprises 14 residues. Germline values: CDR1 SGHRS, CDR2 YFSETQ. Here the CDR3 DNA reads TGCGCCAGCAGCTTCGGGACTTGTATGGATGAGCAGTTCTTC. Amino acids: CASSFGTCMDEQFF.

This clonotype appeared a few times. The rearrangement joins TRBV27 to TRBJ2-7, with D maybe TRBD2 (5 bases). Per the germline V gene, CDR1 is MNHEY and CDR2 is SMNVEV (reference sequence). V lost 6 bases to trimming and J lost 5 bases, with 11 bases between them. This CDR3 region has 12 residues. The CDR3 is CASSELGNEQYF. CDR3 sequence (DNA): TGTGCCAGCAGCGAACTAGGCAACGAGCAGTACTTC.

The chain employs TRBV27 and TRBJ1-5, with TRBD1 as a possible D gene (5 bases). CDR3 length: 12 residues. Trimming left V 7 bases short and J 7 bases short, with 11 bases between. Germline CDR1 MNHEY, CDR2 SMNVEV (reference sequence). CDR3 in DNA: TGTGCCAGCAATAATCGGGGCCAGCCCCAGCATTTT. Protein product: CASNNRGQPQHF.

The chain carries TRBV29-1 and TRBJ2-1; 11 bases map to TRBD2. The V gene's germline CDR1 is SQVTM and CDR2 ANQGSEA. V lost 6 bases and J lost 7; bases outside the gene matches: 8. The CDR3 has 14 residues. The CDR3: CSVRILAGGNEQFF. CDR3 nucleotide sequence: TGCAGCGTCCGGATTCTAGCGGGGGGAAATGAGCAGTTCTTC.

Regarding this clonotype: The missing conserved phenylalanine or tryptophan at the end of this CDR3 makes a read error likely. The rearrangement uses TRBV11-1 and TRBJ2-1, with D perhaps matching TRBD2 (5 bases). The CDR3 sequence is 18 residues long. Trimming took off 5 bases at V and 1 base at J, with 21 bases between the two ends. In germline, CDR1 is SGHAT, CDR2 FQDESV (reference sequence). The CDR3 region is CASSPGLRRRISYNEQFY. The DNA of the CDR3 is TGTGCCAGCAGCCCGGGATTGAGGCGGAGGATATCCTACAATGAGCAGTTCTAC.

This clonotype has only a few counts. CDR3 sequence (DNA): TGTGCCAGCAGGCCTTGGACGGCGGGATCCTCGGGCACAGATACGCAGTATTTT. Translated: CASRPWTAGSSGTDTQYF. The chain uses TRBV5-4 and TRBJ2-3; the D gene is possibly TRBD2 (6 bases). The CDR3 contains 18 residues. Per germline, CDR1 SGHNT and CDR2 YYREEE (reference sequence). Trimming shortened V by 5 bases and J by 1 base, and 23 bases separated the two germline ends.